This passage covers 7 T cell receptor beta chains from one sample sequenced in a study of blood T cell repertoires in COVID-19. Only in-frame clones appear in the TCRdb table, and some are missing; sequencing was by immunoSEQ multiplex PCR. This repertoire shows 200,000 to 250,000 clones, around 89% found once; its top ten account for more than 13%. Material for sequencing was PBMCs or T cells enriched from blood (not recorded which). All receptors come from a man aged 25 to 40 who had been exposed to COVID-19.

This chain joins TRBV5-1 and TRBJ2-3; 11 bases agree with TRBD2. The V and J ends lost 4 bases and 9 bases, in that order; junction bases with no gene match: 13. This CDR3 has 16 residues. Germline V CDR1 and CDR2: SGHRS, YFSETQ. The CDR3, as DNA: TGCGCCAGCAGCCCCGCTACTAGCGGGGGAAACGGGACGCAGTATTTT. Protein sequence: CASSPATSGGNGTQYF.

This chain links TRBV6-5 with TRBJ1-1, with no clear D. Looked up from germline, CDR1 is MNHEY and CDR2 is SVGAGI. This CDR3 comprises 14 residues. Trimming shortened V by 0 bases and J by 1 base, and 6 bases separated the two germline ends. CDR3 sequence reads: CASSYSRRNTEAFF. The CDR3 DNA reads TGTGCCAGCAGTTACTCGAGGCGGAACACTGAAGCTTTCTTT.

The chain's CDR3 is CASTSLGGTEAFF. The CDR3 nucleotides read TGTGCCAGCACCTCACTAGGTGGCACTGAAGCTTTCTTT. The gene calls are TRBV12-3 or TRBV12-4 and TRBJ1-1; D ambiguous. Trimming cost V 7 bases and J 4 bases, with 13 bases left between them. The CDR3 has 13 residues.

The J gene is TRBJ1-1, the V gene TRBV6-5, with 7 bases identical to TRBD1. The length of the CDR3 is 15 residues. Germline values: CDR1 MNHEY, CDR2 SVGAGI. V lost 7 bases to trimming and J lost 4 bases; unmatched junction nucleotides: 12. The CDR3 DNA follows: TGTGCCAGCACCTTACAAGGGGGCGCGGGCACTGAAGCTTTCTTT. It translates to CASTLQGGAGTEAFF.

Worth noting for this clone: Distinct nucleotide sequences in the sample also encode this CDR3. The V gene is TRBV11-2, the J gene TRBJ1-1; D gene ambiguous. This CDR3 comprises 14 residues. Trimming removed 1 base from V and 4 bases from J, with 10 bases in between. Per germline, CDR1 SGHAT and CDR2 FQNNGV. Here the CDR3 DNA reads TGTGCCAGCAGCTTAGGAGGGTTAGGCACTGAAGCTTTCTTT. This gives the protein CASSLGGLGTEAFF. Supplemented by reference TRBV11-2 and TRBJ1-1, the full variable domain reads EAGVAQSPRYKIIEKRQSVAFWCNPISGHATLYWYQQILGQGPKLLIQFQNNGVVDDSQLPKDRFSAERLKGVDSTLKIQPAKLEDSAVYLCASSLGGLGTEAFFGQGTRLTVV.

This chain links TRBV5-8 with TRBJ1-2, with TRBD1 as a possible D gene (5 bases). Trimming left V 2 bases short and J 8 bases short, with 13 bases between. The CDR3 length is 13 residues. In germline, CDR1 is SGHTS, CDR2 YDEGEE. CDR3 amino acids: CASSFDSGSGYTF. The CDR3 DNA reads TGTGCCAGCAGCTTTGACAGTGGATCGGGCTACACCTTC. The variable domain in full, completed from reference TRBV5-8 and TRBJ1-2, reads EAGVTQSPTHLIKTRGQQATLRCSPISGHTSVYWYQQALGLGLQFLLWYDEGEERNRGNFPPRFSGRQFPNYSSELNVNALELEDSALYLCASSFDSGSGYTFGSGTRLTVV.

The chain is built from TRBV9 and TRBJ2-1; possibly TRBD2 for D (5 bases). The V end was cut by 0 bases, the J end by 3 bases, with 13 bases between. The CDR3 is 16 amino acids. CDR1 is SGDLS, CDR2 YYNGEE, per germline. CDR3: CASSVDDGVFYNEQFF. CDR3 DNA sequence: TGTGCCAGCAGCGTAGATGACGGGGTCTTCTACAATGAGCAGTTCTTC. Combining the CDR3 with reference TRBV9 and TRBJ2-1 gives the whole variable domain DSGVTQTPKHLITATGQRVTLRCSPRSGDLSVYWYQQSLDQGLQFLIQYYNGEERAKGNILERFSAQQFPDLHSELNLSSLELGDSALYFCASSVDDGVFYNEQFFGPGTRLTVL.